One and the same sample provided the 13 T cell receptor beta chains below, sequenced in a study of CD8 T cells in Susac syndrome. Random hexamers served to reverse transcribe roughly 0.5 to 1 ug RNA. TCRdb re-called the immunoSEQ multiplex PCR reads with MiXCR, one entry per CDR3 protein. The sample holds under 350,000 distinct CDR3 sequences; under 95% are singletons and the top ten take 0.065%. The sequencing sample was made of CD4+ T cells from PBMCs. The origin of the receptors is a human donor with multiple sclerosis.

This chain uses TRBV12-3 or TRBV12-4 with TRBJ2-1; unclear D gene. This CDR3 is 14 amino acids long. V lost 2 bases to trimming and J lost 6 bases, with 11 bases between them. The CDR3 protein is CASSLRYVGNEQFF. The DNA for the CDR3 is TGTGCCAGCAGTTTACGGTACGTTGGCAATGAGCAGTTCTTC.

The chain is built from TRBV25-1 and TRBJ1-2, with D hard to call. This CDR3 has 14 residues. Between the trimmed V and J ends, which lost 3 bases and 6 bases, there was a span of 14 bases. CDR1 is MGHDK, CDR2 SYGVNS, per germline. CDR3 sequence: CASSDGVRSNGYTF. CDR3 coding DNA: TGTGCCAGCAGTGACGGGGTCAGGTCGAATGGCTACACCTTC.

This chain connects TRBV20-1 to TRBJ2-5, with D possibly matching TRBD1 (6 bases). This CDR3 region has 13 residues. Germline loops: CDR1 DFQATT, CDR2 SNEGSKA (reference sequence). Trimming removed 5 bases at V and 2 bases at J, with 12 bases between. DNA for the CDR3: TGCAGTGCTTTAAAGGACAGACAAGAGACCCAGTACTTC. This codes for CSALKDRQETQYF.

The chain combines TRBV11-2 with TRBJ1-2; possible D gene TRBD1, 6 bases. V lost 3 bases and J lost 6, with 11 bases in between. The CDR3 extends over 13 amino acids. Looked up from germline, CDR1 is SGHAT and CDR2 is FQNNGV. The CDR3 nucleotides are TGTGCCAGCAGCTTTACAGGGAGGGATGGCTACACCTTC. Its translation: CASSFTGRDGYTF.

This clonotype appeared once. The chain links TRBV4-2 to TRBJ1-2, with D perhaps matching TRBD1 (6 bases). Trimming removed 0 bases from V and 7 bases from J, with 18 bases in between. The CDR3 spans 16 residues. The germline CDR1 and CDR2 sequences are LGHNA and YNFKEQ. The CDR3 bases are TGTGCCAGCAGCCAAGATTTGGGGGCCGCGCCCTCTGGCTACACCTTC. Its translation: CASSQDLGAAPSGYTF.

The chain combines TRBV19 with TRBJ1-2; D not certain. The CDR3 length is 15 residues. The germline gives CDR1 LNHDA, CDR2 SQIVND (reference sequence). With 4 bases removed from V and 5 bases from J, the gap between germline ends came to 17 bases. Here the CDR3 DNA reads TGTGCCAGTAGTACAGGCCCCCAGCCTTCTTATGGCTACACCTTC. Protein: CASSTGPQPSYGYTF.

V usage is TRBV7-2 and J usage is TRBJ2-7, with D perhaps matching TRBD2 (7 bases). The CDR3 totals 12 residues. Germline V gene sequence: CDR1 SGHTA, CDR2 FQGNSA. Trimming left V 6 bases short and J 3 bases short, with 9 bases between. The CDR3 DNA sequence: TGTGCCAGCAGAGGGGGGGACTACGAGCAGTACTTC. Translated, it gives CASRGGDYEQYF.

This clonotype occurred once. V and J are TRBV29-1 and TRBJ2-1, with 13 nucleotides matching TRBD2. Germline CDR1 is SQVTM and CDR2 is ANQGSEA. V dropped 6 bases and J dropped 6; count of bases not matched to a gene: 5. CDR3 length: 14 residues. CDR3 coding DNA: TGCAGCGTAGTACTAGCGGGAGGGATCAATGAGCAGTTCTTC. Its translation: CSVVLAGGINEQFF.

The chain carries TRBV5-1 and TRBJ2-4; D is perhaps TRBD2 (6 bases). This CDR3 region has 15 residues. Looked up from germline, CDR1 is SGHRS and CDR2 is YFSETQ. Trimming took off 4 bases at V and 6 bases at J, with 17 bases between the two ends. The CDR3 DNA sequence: TGCGCCAGCAGCGTACTCGGGGGTACGGGAAACATTCAGTACTTC. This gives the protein CASSVLGGTGNIQYF.

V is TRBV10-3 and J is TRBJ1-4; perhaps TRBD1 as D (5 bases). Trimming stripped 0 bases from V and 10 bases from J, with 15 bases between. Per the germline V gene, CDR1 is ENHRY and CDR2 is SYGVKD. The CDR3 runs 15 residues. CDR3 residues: CAISESGGGQGKLFF. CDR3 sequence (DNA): TGTGCCATCAGTGAGTCTGGAGGAGGACAAGGAAAACTGTTTTTT.

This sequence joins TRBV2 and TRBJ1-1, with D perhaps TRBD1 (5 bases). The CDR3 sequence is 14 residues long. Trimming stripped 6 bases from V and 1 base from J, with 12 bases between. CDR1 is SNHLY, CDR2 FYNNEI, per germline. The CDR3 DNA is TGTGCCAGCAGGAGGGGCCAGCCGAACACTGAAGCTTTCTTT. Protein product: CASRRGQPNTEAFF.

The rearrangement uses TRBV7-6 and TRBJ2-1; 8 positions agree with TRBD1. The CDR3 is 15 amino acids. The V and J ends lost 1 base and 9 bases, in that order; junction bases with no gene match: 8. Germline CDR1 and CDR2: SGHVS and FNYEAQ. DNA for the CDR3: TGTGCCAGCAGCTTAGGAAGGACAGGGAGTACTGAGCAGTTCTTC. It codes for CASSLGRTGSTEQFF. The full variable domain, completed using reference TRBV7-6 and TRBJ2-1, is GAGVSQSPRYKVTKRGQDVALRCDPISGHVSLYWYRQALGQGPEFLTYFNYEAQQDKSGLPNDRFSAERPEGSISTLTIQRTEQRDSAMYRCASSLGRTGSTEQFFGPGTRLTVL.

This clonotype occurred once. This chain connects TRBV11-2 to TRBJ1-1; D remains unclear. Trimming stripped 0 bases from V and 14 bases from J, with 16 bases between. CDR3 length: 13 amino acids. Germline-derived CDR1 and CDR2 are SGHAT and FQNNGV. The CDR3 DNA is TGTGCCAGCAGCTTAGATCGGGGTTTGGCGGCGTTCTTT. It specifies CASSLDRGLAAFF.